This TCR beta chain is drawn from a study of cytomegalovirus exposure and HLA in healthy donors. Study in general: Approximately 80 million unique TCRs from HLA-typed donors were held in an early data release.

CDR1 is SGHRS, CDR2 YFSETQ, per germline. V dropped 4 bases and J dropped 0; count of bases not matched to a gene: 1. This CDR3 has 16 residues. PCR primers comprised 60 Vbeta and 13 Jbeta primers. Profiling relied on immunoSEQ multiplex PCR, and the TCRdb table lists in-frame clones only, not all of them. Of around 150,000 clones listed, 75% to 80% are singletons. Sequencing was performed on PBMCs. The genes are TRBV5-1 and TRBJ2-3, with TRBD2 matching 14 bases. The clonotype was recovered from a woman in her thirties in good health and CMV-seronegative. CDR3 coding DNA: TGCGCCAGCAGCAGACTAGCGGGGGGGAGCACAGATACGCAGTATTTT. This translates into CASSRLAGGSTDTQYF.